This T cell receptor (beta chain) was sequenced for a study of shared clonotypes between healthy human individuals. Study-wide findings and caveats: Clonotype sharing across several donors was observed for around 5% of naive CD4 clonotypes.

With 9 bases removed from V and 3 bases from J, the gap between germline ends came to 12 bases. This CDR3 comprises 13 residues. Germline CDR1 and CDR2: MRHNA and SNTAGT. About this clone itself: Its matching antigen is unknown.

The authors split each subset's genomic DNA evenly across several immunoSEQ plates. This table comes from immunoSEQ multiplex PCR, and its TCRdb copy is limited to in-frame clones, with some not included. This table has some 2,500,000 clones, approximately 93% appearing once. This chain joins TRBV6-4 and TRBJ2-1; a weak D match, TRBD2 (5 bases). The sequence was obtained from a man younger than 35 in good health. Some clones in this sample may be carry-over from other donors' samples. The sequenced material came from naive CD4+ T cells from PBMCs. Subset meaning: CD45RA+ positively selected. In nucleotides, the CDR3 is TGTGCCAGACCTCGCGCGGGCTACAATGAGCAGTTCTTC. Amino acid sequence: CARPRAGYNEQFF.